A selection of T cell receptor beta chains follows, all from one sample in a study of control samples from healthy donors and cancer patients. Only in-frame clones appear in the TCRdb table, and some are missing; sequencing was by immunoSEQ multiplex PCR. This table holds around 190,000 clones. Sequencing was performed on blood. These receptor sequences come from a woman aged 25 to 39 in good health. CDR3s include the opening cysteine and the closing phenylalanine or tryptophan. Each record gives: J gene, V gene, D gene, CDR3 protein, CDR3 DNA. The D gene is left open where the match is weak.

TRBJ1-2 TRBV6-5 TRBD1 CASSYSTGGGSYTF TGTGCCAGCAGTTACTCGACAGGGGGCGGGAGCTACACCTTC
TRBJ2-7 TRBV14 . CASSQIGTSYEQYF TGTGCCAGCAGTCAAATTGGTACTTCTTACGAGCAGTACTTC
TRBJ2-1 TRBV5-1 TRBD2 CASSLEPSGGGNEQFF TGCGCCAGCAGCTTGGAGCCTAGCGGGGGGGGCAATGAGCAGTTCTTC
TRBJ2-3 TRBV5-5 . CARATVTQYF TGTGCCAGGGCCACGGTTACGCAGTATTTT
TRBJ1-5 TRBV5-1 . CASSIGGPSNQPQHF TGCGCCAGCTCCATAGGGGGGCCAAGCAATCAGCCCCAGCATTTT
TRBJ2-7 TRBV6-2/TRBV6-3 TRBD2 CASSETSGHLSEQYF TGTGCCAGCAGCGAGACTAGCGGACACCTCTCAGAGCAGTACTTC
TRBJ2-5 TRBV4-1 TRBD1 CASSRNRGSQETQYF TGCGCCAGCAGCCGAAACAGGGGTTCCCAAGAGACCCAGTACTTC
TRBJ1-1 TRBV2 . CASRLAPGLNTEAFF TGTGCCAGCAGGCTAGCCCCGGGGCTGAACACTGAAGCTTTCTTT
TRBJ2-7 TRBV28 . CASSLYAGEQYF TGTGCCAGCAGTTTATATGCAGGGGAGCAGTACTTC
TRBJ1-1 TRBV18 . CASSPAGQRGTEAFF TGTGCCAGCTCACCCGCCGGCCAGAGGGGTACTGAAGCTTTCTTT
TRBJ2-7 TRBV6-5 . CASSPPGATYEQYF TGTGCCAGCAGCCCGCCAGGGGCAACCTACGAGCAGTACTTC
TRBJ2-7 TRBV18 . CASSFLELPYEQYF TGTGCCAGCTCATTTTTAGAGCTCCCCTACGAGCAGTACTTC
TRBJ1-2 TRBV19 . CASSIIAGPETYGYTF TGTGCCAGTAGTATCATCGCAGGGCCTGAAACCTATGGCTACACCTTC
TRBJ2-7 TRBV6-1 . CASSEFGPYEQYF TGTGCCAGCAGTGAATTTGGGCCCTACGAGCAGTACTTC
TRBJ1-1 TRBV7-9 . CASSQDKGAFF TGTGCCAGCAGCCAGGACAAAGGGGCTTTCTTT
TRBJ2-2 TRBV7-3 TRBD1 CASSRQGGGELFF TGTGCCAGCAGTCGACAGGGTGGCGGGGAGCTGTTTTTT
TRBJ1-2 TRBV3-1/TRBV3-2 TRBD1 CASSREYRGYGYTF TGTGCCAGCAGTCGCGAATACAGGGGTTATGGCTACACCTTC
TRBJ2-7 TRBV9 . CASSRGGPYEQYF TGTGCCAGCAGCCGAGGGGGGCCCTACGAGCAGTACTTC
TRBJ1-3 TRBV10-1 . CASSEGIFSGNTIYF TGCGCCAGCAGTGAGGGAATTTTCTCTGGAAACACCATATATTTT
TRBJ1-5 TRBV28 . CASSLVRRTRRGLNQPQHF TGTGCCAGCAGTTTAGTAAGGAGGACGCGGAGGGGGTTGAATCAGCCCCAGCATTTT
TRBJ2-3 TRBV9 . CASSVDGGATDTQYF TGTGCCAGCAGCGTAGACGGGGGTGCCACAGATACGCAGTATTTT
TRBJ1-6 TRBV11-2 . CASSTQPNVNSPLHF TGTGCCAGCAGCACCCAACCGAATGTTAATTCACCCCTCCACTTT
TRBJ2-3 TRBV5-1 TRBD1 CASSRDSFTSTDTQYF TGCGCCAGCAGCAGGGACAGTTTCACTAGCACAGATACGCAGTATTTT
TRBJ2-1 TRBV7-8 . CASSLGRDRYNEQFF TGTGCCAGCAGCTTAGGGCGGGACAGATACAATGAGCAGTTCTTC
TRBJ2-7 TRBV2 . CASSEALVTYEQYF TGTGCCAGCAGTGAAGCGCTGGTGACCTACGAGCAGTACTTC
TRBJ1-1 TRBV7-3 . CASSFSGLTEAFF TGTGCCAGCAGCTTCTCGGGACTCACTGAAGCTTTCTTT
TRBJ1-1 TRBV6-5 . CASTGRNTEAFF TGTGCCAGCACAGGCCGGAACACTGAAGCTTTCTTT
TRBJ1-4 TRBV7-2 . CASSPDRWALNEKLFF TGTGCCAGCAGCCCCGACAGGTGGGCGCTTAATGAAAAACTGTTTTTT
TRBJ1-4 TRBV3-1/TRBV3-2 . CASSQTKKLFF TGTGCCAGCAGCCAGACAAAAAAACTGTTTTTT
TRBJ2-3 TRBV19 TRBD1 CASSPAGTGKRADTQYF TGTGCCAGTAGTCCGGCCGGGACAGGGAAAAGGGCAGATACGCAGTATTTT
TRBJ2-2 TRBV11-3 . CASGPRSGAKTGELFF TGTGCCAGCGGCCCTCGTTCGGGGGCGAAAACCGGGGAGCTGTTTTTT
TRBJ2-3 TRBV4-1 . CASSQKPWTAGTDTQYF TGCGCCAGCAGCCAAAAACCCTGGACAGCAGGCACAGATACGCAGTATTTT
TRBJ2-5 TRBV6-4 . CASSGDGTSETQYF TGTGCCAGCAGTGGGGATGGGACAAGTGAGACCCAGTACTTC